The 24 T cell receptor beta chains below come from one sample, sequenced in a study of shared clonotypes between healthy human individuals. Using immunoSEQ multiplex PCR, the repertoire was profiled, and TCRdb retains in-frame clones only, with some absent. The table has over 2 million clones, 85% to 95% seen once. The source material was naive CD4+ T cells from PBMCs. Subset denoted: CD45RA+ positively selected. Receptors originate from a man aged 18 to 35 in good health. Some clones in this sample may be carry-over from other donors' samples.

The rearrangement links TRBV9 to TRBJ2-5; TRBD2 agrees at 13 bases. The CDR3 is 18 residues long. With 4 bases clipped from V and 5 bases from J, the junction kept 14 bases outside the gene matches. CDR1 is SGDLS and CDR2 is YYNGEE in the germline V gene. CDR3 DNA sequence: TGTGCCAGCAGCCCGATCGGACTAGCGGGAGCTCTCGGTGAGACCCAGTACTTC. Translating it yields CASSPIGLAGALGETQYF.

The rearrangement links TRBV11-2 to TRBJ1-1; D not certain. Trimming took off 0 bases at V and 4 bases at J, with 18 bases between the two ends. CDR1 SGHAT and CDR2 FQNNGV come from the germline V gene. The CDR3 length is 17 residues. Here the CDR3 reads CASSLDWARVPLTEAFF. The CDR3 bases are TGTGCCAGCAGCTTAGATTGGGCGAGGGTCCCTCTCACTGAAGCTTTCTTT.

The V gene is TRBV4-1, the J gene TRBJ2-5; possible D gene TRBD2, 5 bases. The CDR3 length is 19 residues. In germline, CDR1 is MGHRA, CDR2 YSYEKL. V was shortened by 4 bases and J by 0 bases, with 24 bases between the two germline ends. The CDR3 bases are TGCGCCAGCAGCCGAACGGCCTTAGCGTTGGGTCGCGACCAAGAGACCCAGTACTTC. Its translation: CASSRTALALGRDQETQYF.

The chain combines TRBV27 with TRBJ1-4; D perhaps matches TRBD1 (5 bases). Trimming removed 6 bases at V and 7 bases at J, with 21 bases between. CDR1 is MNHEY, CDR2 SMNVEV, per germline (reference sequence). This CDR3 region has 16 residues. For the CDR3, the DNA is TGTGCCAGCAGCACAACTACAGGCCCCGTCGGTGAAAAACTGTTTTTT. This codes for CASSTTTGPVGEKLFF.

For this clone: The sample carries other DNA sequences with the same CDR3. The chain is built from TRBV28 and TRBJ2-7; 7 nucleotides match TRBD1. The V and J ends lost 4 bases and 3 bases, in that order; junction bases with no gene match: 6. CDR3 length: 14 residues. Germline CDR1 is MDHEN and CDR2 is SYDVKM. CDR3 DNA sequence: TGTGCCAGCAGTTCCCGGGACAGAGGCTACGAGCAGTACTTC. Encoded protein: CASSSRDRGYEQYF.

This sequence joins TRBV28 and TRBJ1-1, with TRBD1 identical over 7 bases. Unmatched junction bases numbered 13, after V lost 5 bases and J lost 4 bases. This CDR3 has 16 residues. Looked up from germline, CDR1 is MDHEN and CDR2 is SYDVKM. The CDR3 bases are TGTGCCAGCAGTCAACAGACAGGGATAGGGAGCACTGAAGCTTTCTTT. It translates to CASSQQTGIGSTEAFF.

The V gene is TRBV29-1, the J gene TRBJ2-7; no clear D gene. CDR3 length: 13 amino acids. Germline assignment: CDR1 SQVTM and CDR2 ANQGSEA. Trimming stripped 4 bases from V and 4 bases from J, with 14 bases between. Here the CDR3 DNA reads TGCAGCGTTGCCGGTGTGGCAACTTACGAGCAGTACTTC. Residues: CSVAGVATYEQYF.

For this clone: Other DNA variants within this sample encode the same CDR3. The CDR3 here is CASSLTGTGTYEQYF. The DNA for the CDR3 is TGTGCCAGCAGTTTAACCGGGACAGGGACTTACGAGCAGTACTTC. This chain connects TRBV28 to TRBJ2-7, with 9 bases fitting TRBD1. Looked up from germline, CDR1 is MDHEN and CDR2 is SYDVKM. V gave up 2 bases and J gave up 4 bases; unmatched junction bases: 6. The CDR3 has 15 amino acids.

J is TRBJ2-2 and V is TRBV4-2; D is unresolved. CDR1 and CDR2 (germline): LGHNA, YNFKEQ. V gave up 4 bases and J gave up 5 bases, with 11 bases separating them. This CDR3 is built from 14 residues. CDR3 in amino acids: CASSRDVGTGELFF. The CDR3 DNA reads TGTGCCAGCAGCCGTGATGTGGGTACCGGGGAGCTGTTTTTT.

The V and J genes are TRBV19 and TRBJ2-7, with 7 bases aligning to TRBD2. This CDR3 is built from 17 residues. J was trimmed by 4 bases and V by 3 bases; bases with no gene match: 15. Germline V gene sequence: CDR1 LNHDA, CDR2 SQIVND (reference sequence). The CDR3 region has the DNA TGTGCCAGTAGTATGGGGCTAGCGGTGATAGCATGGTACGAGCAGTACTTC. This encodes CASSMGLAVIAWYEQYF.

The J gene is TRBJ2-7, the V gene TRBV28, with unresolved D. V was cut by 6 bases and J by 2 bases, with 8 bases left in between. CDR3 length equals 12 residues. Germline V lookup: CDR1 MDHEN, CDR2 SYDVKM. CDR3 sequence (DNA): TGTGCCAGCAGCCCCCCGACCTACGAGCAGTACTTC. Its translation: CASSPPTYEQYF.

J is TRBJ1-5 and V is TRBV18, with D perhaps TRBD1 (5 bases). This CDR3 contains 15 residues. The germline gives CDR1 KGHSH, CDR2 LQKENI. Trimming left V 4 bases short and J 4 bases short, with 14 bases between. Here the CDR3 reads CASSQTQALNQPQHF. The CDR3 DNA follows: TGTGCCAGCTCACAGACACAGGCGCTTAATCAGCCCCAGCATTTT.

J is TRBJ1-1 and V is TRBV5-1, with 9 nucleotides matching TRBD1. Germline CDR1 is SGHRS and CDR2 is YFSETQ. The CDR3 has 14 amino acids. The J segment lost 3 bases and the V segment lost 4 bases, leaving 4 bases of the junction unmatched. CDR3: CASSPTGGDTEAFF. CDR3 coding DNA: TGCGCCAGCAGCCCAACAGGGGGCGACACTGAAGCTTTCTTT.

As for this clone: Other DNA sequences in the same sample also yield this CDR3. The chain has TRBV5-1 and TRBJ2-1; possible D gene TRBD1, 6 bases. CDR1 and CDR2 from the germline V gene are SGHRS and YFSETQ. V was shortened by 4 bases and J by 6 bases, with 11 bases between the two germline ends. CDR3 size: 13 residues. The DNA for the CDR3 is TGCGCCAGCAGCCCCGGGACACCCAATGAGCAGTTCTTC. Translating gives CASSPGTPNEQFF.

The V call is TRBV19, the J call TRBJ1-2; 9 bases line up with TRBD1. With V trimmed by 10 bases and J by 3 bases, 9 bases remained unmatched. From germline, CDR1 is LNHDA and CDR2 SQIVND (reference sequence). This CDR3 region has 14 residues. CDR3 sequence: CATQGWDRDYGYTF. Written as DNA, the CDR3 is TGTGCCACCCAGGGCTGGGACAGGGACTATGGCTACACCTTC.

The rearrangement uses TRBV5-1 and TRBJ2-7; D ambiguous. V lost 0 bases and J lost 1, with 20 bases in between. Germline V lookup: CDR1 SGHRS, CDR2 YFSETQ. This CDR3 is built from 18 residues. CDR3 protein: CASSLAEISHSRSYEQYF. The DNA of the CDR3 is TGCGCCAGCAGCTTGGCCGAGATTTCCCACTCTAGGTCCTACGAGCAGTACTTC.

About this clone itself: Other DNA sequences from this sample encode an identical CDR3 as well. The rearrangement joins TRBV27 to TRBJ2-1; D is perhaps TRBD1 or TRBD2 (6 bases each). The CDR3 totals 14 residues. CDR1 and CDR2 (germline): MNHEY, SMNVEV (reference sequence). V was shortened by 5 bases and J by 4 bases, with 12 bases between the two germline ends. CDR3 coding DNA: TGTGCCAGCAGTCTTCCGGGGGCATACAATGAGCAGTTCTTC. The encoded protein is CASSLPGAYNEQFF.

V is TRBV7-3 and J is TRBJ2-1; 11 bases line up with TRBD2. This CDR3 region has 15 residues. The germline gives CDR1 SGHTA, CDR2 FQGTGA. Trimming removed 5 bases from V and 9 bases from J; junction bases left unmatched: 9. The DNA for the CDR3 is TGTGCCAGCAGCCCCACTAGCGGGAGAGGTCGTGAGCAGTTCTTC. Translated: CASSPTSGRGREQFF.

With respect to this clone: Distinct nucleotide sequences in the sample also encode this CDR3. This chain uses TRBV11-2 with TRBJ2-1, with D unresolved. The germline CDR1 and CDR2 sequences are SGHAT and FQNNGV. The CDR3 has 13 residues. Trimming took 1 base from V and 5 from J, leaving 6 bases between them. The CDR3 sequence: CASSLGLDNEQFF. Here the CDR3 DNA reads TGTGCCAGCAGCTTAGGGCTCGACAATGAGCAGTTCTTC.

V usage is TRBV28 and J usage is TRBJ2-3, with a weak D call TRBD2 (6 bases). The CDR3 is 14 residues long. CDR1 MDHEN and CDR2 SYDVKM come from the germline V gene. The ends were cut back, 3 bases at V and 4 bases at J, with 11 bases in the middle. The CDR3 DNA reads as TGTGCCAGCAGTTTCCAGGGAGGCGCAGATACGCAGTATTTT. This translates into CASSFQGGADTQYF.

V gene TRBV7-6 combines with J gene TRBJ1-2; the match to TRBD1 covers 10 bases. The germline V gene has CDR1 SGHVS and CDR2 FNYEAQ. There are 17 residues in the CDR3. J was trimmed by 7 bases and V by 0 bases; bases with no gene match: 11. The DNA for the CDR3 is TGTGCCAGCAGCTTAGCGAAGGTTGGGACAGGGGTTAGTGGCTACACCTTC. It encodes CASSLAKVGTGVSGYTF.

This clone was picked up a small number of times. Written as DNA, the CDR3 is TGTGCCAGCTCACCACCGACGAGAAACGAGCAGTACTTC. This translates into CASSPPTRNEQYF. The chain carries TRBV18 and TRBJ2-7; no clear D gene. Germline V gene lookup returns CDR1 KGHSH and CDR2 LQKENI. CDR3 length equals 13 residues. With 0 bases removed from V and 5 bases from J, the gap between germline ends came to 8 bases. Filled out from reference TRBV18 and TRBJ2-7, the complete variable domain reads NAGVMQNPRHLVRRRGQEARLRCSPMKGHSHVYWYRQLPEEGLKFMVYLQKENIIDESGMPKERFSAEFPKEGPSILRIQQVVRGDSAAYFCASSPPTRNEQYFGPGTRLTVT.

V is TRBV30 and J is TRBJ2-3, with a weak D call TRBD1 (6 bases). Trimming removed 2 bases at V and 3 bases at J, with 15 bases between. This CDR3 spans 15 amino acids. From germline, CDR1 is GTSNPN and CDR2 SVGIG (reference sequence). The CDR3 sequence is CAWSLLRGTTDTQYF. The CDR3 bases are TGTGCCTGGAGTTTACTTAGGGGGACGACAGATACGCAGTATTTT. Full variable domain (missing parts from reference TRBV30 and TRBJ2-3): SQTIHQWPATLVQPVGSPLSLECTVEGTSNPNLYWYRQAAGRGLQLLFYSVGIGQISSEVPQNLSASRPQDRQFILSSKKLLLSDSGFYLCAWSLLRGTTDTQYFGPGTRLTVL.

The V gene is TRBV7-2, the J gene TRBJ1-2; possible D gene TRBD1, 5 bases. The CDR3 extends over 11 amino acids. Germline CDR1 reads SGHTA; CDR2 reads FQGNSA. V lost 1 base, J lost 13 bases, and 10 bases lay in between. The CDR3 loop is CASSLDRDLTF. The CDR3 DNA follows: TGTGCCAGCAGCTTAGACCGGGACCTCACCTTC.